Listed below are T cell receptor beta chains from one sample, sequenced in a study of T cells after yellow fever vaccination. Each CDR3 protein is one row after TCRdb ran MiXCR on the 5' RACE reads. Among hundreds of thousands of distinct CDR3 sequences, 9% to 15% were seen once, and the ten largest hold 15%. This specimen consisted of PBMCs, obtained on the day of the yellow fever booster vaccination. These receptors were taken from a man in his thirties or forties who received the YFV17D yellow fever vaccine. Each CDR3 is given with its conserved first and last residue. Each record gives: V gene, clone size, J gene, D gene, CDR3 protein, CDR3 DNA. The D gene is left open where the match is weak. The size entry is marked missing in some rows and otherwise reads once, few, many or a size class.

>TRBV5-1|few|TRBJ2-2|-
CASSLTRGTGPGELFF
TGCGCCAGCAGTTTAACGCGGGGAACGGGTCCCGGGGAGCTGTTTTTT
>TRBV29-1|-|TRBJ1-4|TRBD1
CSVEEPGGNEKLFF
TGCAGCGTTGAAGAGCCAGGGGGGAATGAAAAACTGTTTTTT
>TRBV12-3/TRBV12-4|-|TRBJ1-5|-
CASSRDRLNQPQHF
TGTGCCAGCAGCCGAGACAGGCTCAATCAGCCCCAGCATTTT
>TRBV5-5|-|TRBJ2-1|-
CASSLTSEGVEQFF
TGTGCCAGCAGCTTAACTAGCGAGGGGGTTGAGCAGTTCTTC
>TRBV25-1|-|TRBJ1-6|-
CASSELRQSALHF
TGTGCCAGCAGTGAACTCCGACAGTCCGCCCTCCACTTT
>TRBV5-1|-|TRBJ2-7|-
CASSQGAGSYEQYF
TGCGCCAGCAGCCAGGGTGCGGGGTCCTACGAGCAGTACTTC
>TRBV10-3|-|TRBJ2-3|TRBD2
CAISESVAGASTDTQYF
TGTGCCATCAGTGAGTCAGTGGCGGGAGCTAGCACAGATACGCAGTATTTT
>TRBV7-8|few|TRBJ2-3|TRBD2
CASSFSGISTDTQYF
TGTGCCAGCAGCTTTAGCGGGATTAGCACAGATACGCAGTATTTT
>TRBV6-1|many|TRBJ2-7|TRBD1
CASTARGQAAYEQYF
TGTGCCAGCACCGCTCGCGGACAGGCCGCCTACGAGCAGTACTTC
>TRBV4-3|few|TRBJ2-3|TRBD2
CASSQGGSGGDTQYF
TGCGCCAGCAGCCAAGGGGGGTCGGGGGGAGATACGCAGTATTTT
>TRBV12-3/TRBV12-4|-|TRBJ2-1|-
CASSLPLSYNEQFF
TGTGCCAGCAGTTTACCTCTCTCCTACAATGAGCAGTTCTTC
>TRBV12-5|few|TRBJ2-1|TRBD2
CASDIGRELYNEQFF
TGTGCTAGTGATATTGGGCGGGAGCTTTACAATGAGCAGTTCTTC
>TRBV3-1|few|TRBJ1-6|-
CASSQDAGTPVGPLHF
TGTGCCAGCAGCCAAGATGCAGGGACTCCGGTGGGGCCCCTCCACTTT
>TRBV3-1|few|TRBJ2-7|TRBD1
CASSQNPGQGAGLYEQYF
TGTGCCAGCAGCCAGAATCCGGGACAGGGGGCAGGACTCTACGAGCAGTACTTC
>TRBV18|-|TRBJ2-2|-
CASSPRGVSGELFF
TGTGCCAGCTCACCAAGGGGGGTCTCCGGGGAGCTGTTTTTT
>TRBV27|few|TRBJ2-7|TRBD2
CASSSGLAGFSEQYF
TGTGCCAGCAGTTCCGGACTAGCGGGATTCTCGGAGCAGTACTTC
>TRBV9|few|TRBJ2-5|TRBD2
CASSQAGGMETQYF
TGTGCCAGCAGTCAGGCGGGAGGGATGGAGACCCAGTACTTC
>TRBV7-8|-|TRBJ1-4|-
CASSLVLAAPRLFF
TGTGCCAGCAGCTTAGTCTTGGCAGCCCCGCGGCTGTTTTTT
>TRBV6-5|few|TRBJ2-2|TRBD1
CASSYSGTGSTGELFF
TGTGCCAGCAGTTACTCCGGGACAGGGTCCACCGGGGAGCTGTTTTTT
>TRBV20-1|-|TRBJ2-1|-
CSETENNEQFF
TGCAGTGAGACAGAAAACAATGAGCAGTTCTTC
>TRBV28|few|TRBJ2-7|TRBD2
CATGTSGSREQYF
TGTGCGACCGGGACTAGCGGGAGTAGGGAGCAGTACTTC
>TRBV28|-|TRBJ2-7|TRBD2
CASGTIASGRPYEQYF
TGTGCCAGCGGTACAATAGCTAGCGGTAGACCCTACGAGCAGTACTTC
>TRBV9|few|TRBJ2-2|-
CASSVAYGAENTGELFF
TGTGCCAGCAGCGTAGCTTATGGGGCCGAGAACACCGGGGAGCTGTTTTTT
>TRBV7-2|few|TRBJ2-5|-
CASSSTSWTQYF
TGTGCCAGCAGCTCGACTTCTTGGACCCAGTACTTC
>TRBV27|few|TRBJ1-1|-
CASSDSTEAFF
TGTGCCAGCAGTGACAGCACTGAAGCTTTCTTT
>TRBV7-2|few|TRBJ2-1|-
CASSNRGSSYNEQFF
TGTGCCAGCTCAAATCGGGGGAGCTCCTACAATGAGCAGTTCTTC
>TRBV18|few|TRBJ2-1|-
CASSPSSQGEEQFF
TGTGCCAGCTCACCTTCTTCTCAGGGCGAAGAGCAGTTCTTC
>TRBV12-5|-|TRBJ2-2|-
CASGLAYKDGPNTGELFF
TGTGCTAGTGGTTTGGCGTACAAGGACGGCCCGAACACCGGGGAGCTGTTTTTT
>TRBV10-3|-|TRBJ2-7|-
CAISGGPEQYF
TGTGCCATCAGTGGGGGGCCCGAGCAGTACTTC
>TRBV5-6|many|TRBJ2-1|-
CASSKGDDEQFF
TGTGCCAGCAGCAAGGGAGACGATGAGCAGTTCTTC
>TRBV20-1|few|TRBJ1-1|-
CSAREWGGRRTEAFF
TGCAGTGCTAGAGAATGGGGGGGGCGCAGGACTGAAGCTTTCTTT
>TRBV5-1|-|TRBJ2-7|TRBD2
CASGGLVSSEQYF
TGCGCCAGCGGGGGACTAGTCTCCAGCGAGCAGTACTTC
>TRBV7-2|-|TRBJ2-7|-
CASSRSGTLQHEQYF
TGTGCCAGCAGCAGGTCCGGGACCCTGCAACACGAGCAGTACTTC
>TRBV28|-|TRBJ2-1|TRBD2
CASSLDLAGVRNEQFF
TGTGCCAGCAGCCTTGATCTAGCGGGAGTTAGAAATGAGCAGTTCTTC
>TRBV5-1|few|TRBJ1-2|-
CASSLDDAPGYTF
TGCGCCAGCAGCTTGGACGACGCTCCCGGCTACACCTTC
>TRBV2|-|TRBJ2-7|-
CASGILFREQYF
TGTGCCAGCGGGATCCTCTTCCGCGAGCAGTACTTC
>TRBV5-1|many|TRBJ1-1|-
CASSLASAFEAFF
TGCGCCAGCAGCTTGGCCAGTGCTTTTGAAGCTTTCTTT
>TRBV5-1|-|TRBJ2-7|TRBD1
CASSRDRPSYEQYF
TGCGCCAGCAGCCGGGACAGGCCATCCTACGAGCAGTACTTC
>TRBV6-5|-|TRBJ2-3|-
CASSYSLATSTDTQYF
TGTGCCAGCAGTTACTCTCTGGCGACTAGCACAGATACGCAGTATTTT
>TRBV7-9|-|TRBJ2-7|TRBD2
CASSSGLAGGNEQYF
TGTGCCAGCAGCTCGGGACTAGCGGGAGGCAACGAGCAGTACTTC
>TRBV14|few|TRBJ1-6|TRBD1
CASSQDLIGDRLSPLHF
TGTGCCAGCAGCCAAGATTTGATAGGGGACAGACTGTCACCCCTCCACTTT
>TRBV20-1|-|TRBJ2-1|-
CSASPLAGRGRNEQFF
TGCAGTGCTAGCCCGCTTGCGGGAAGGGGACGCAATGAGCAGTTCTTC
>TRBV5-4|many|TRBJ2-5|-
CASSLTRVGEETQYF
TGTGCCAGCAGCTTGACGAGGGTTGGCGAAGAGACCCAGTACTTC
>TRBV29-1|-|TRBJ1-1|-
CSVEVGRVEVTEAFF
TGCAGCGTTGAAGTCGGCCGAGTGGAGGTGACTGAAGCTTTCTTT
>TRBV6-2/TRBV6-3|-|TRBJ2-1|TRBD2
CASSYLIAGVSYNEQFF
TGTGCCAGCAGTTACCTAATAGCGGGAGTGAGTTACAATGAGCAGTTCTTC
>TRBV6-2/TRBV6-3|few|TRBJ1-5|-
CASSYLRDIDQPQHF
TGTGCCAGCAGTTACCTCCGGGACATCGATCAGCCCCAGCATTTT
>TRBV7-9|-|TRBJ2-1|-
CASSPPPRTADNEQFF
TGTGCCAGCAGCCCTCCACCAAGGACAGCAGACAATGAGCAGTTCTTC
>TRBV5-1|-|TRBJ2-3|TRBD1
CASGKGQSTDTQYF
TGCGCCAGCGGCAAGGGACAGAGCACAGATACGCAGTATTTT
>TRBV29-1|many|TRBJ2-1|-
CSVKGGERSYNEQFF
TGCAGCGTTAAAGGCGGGGAACGCTCCTACAATGAGCAGTTCTTC
>TRBV10-3|many|TRBJ2-3|TRBD2
CAISTSGVADTQYF
TGTGCCATCAGCACTAGCGGGGTTGCAGATACGCAGTATTTT